Presented here are 16 T cell receptor beta chains from one specimen sequenced in a study of CD8 T cells in ankylosing spondylitis. TCRdb called the 5' RACE reads again in MiXCR, with one record for every CDR3 protein. The sample has 380,000 or so distinct CDR3 sequences, 20% to 25% seen once. The source material was blood, either unsorted or a sorted T cell fraction (not recorded which). The receptors here all came from a male donor with ankylosing spondylitis or in good health (not recorded which).

The genes are TRBV12-3 or TRBV12-4 and TRBJ2-2; D ambiguous. The CDR3 extends over 15 amino acids. V was clipped by 1 base and J by 4 bases, with 10 bases between them. CDR3: CASSLVRQITGELFF. The CDR3 DNA reads TGTGCCAGCAGTTTAGTTCGCCAGATCACCGGGGAGCTGTTTTTT.

This clonotype was seen only once. V is TRBV30 and J is TRBJ2-7; 10 nucleotides align to TRBD1. The CDR3 length is 14 residues. Unmatched junction bases numbered 2, after V lost 0 bases and J lost 3 bases. The germline gives CDR1 GTSNPN, CDR2 SVGIG (reference sequence). CDR3 nucleotide sequence: TGTGCCTGGAGTGTGGGGACAGGGGTCTACGAGCAGTACTTC. Amino acid sequence: CAWSVGTGVYEQYF. Supplemented by reference TRBV30 and TRBJ2-7, the full variable domain reads SQTIHQWPATLVQPVGSPLSLECTVEGTSNPNLYWYRQAAGRGLQLLFYSVGIGQISSEVPQNLSASRPQDRQFILSSKKLLLSDSGFYLCAWSVGTGVYEQYFGPGTRLTVT.

The gene calls are TRBV12-3 or TRBV12-4 and TRBJ2-7, with TRBD1 matching 9 bases. This CDR3 has 14 residues. The V gene end was trimmed by 5 bases and the J gene end by 3 bases; junction bases not matched to a gene: 5. The CDR3 sequence is CASSLGTGNYEQYF. The DNA for the CDR3 is TGTGCCAGCAGTCTCGGGACAGGGAACTACGAGCAGTACTTC.

In this sample, this clonotype turned up a few times. J is TRBJ2-3 and V is TRBV12-3 or TRBV12-4; 9 nucleotides line up with TRBD1. This CDR3 has 12 residues. Trimming removed 8 bases from V and 5 bases from J; junction bases left unmatched: 2. DNA of the CDR3: TGTGCCAGCGGGACAGGGCGAGATACGCAGTATTTT. Encoded protein: CASGTGRDTQYF.

This clonotype was seen only a few times. This sequence joins TRBV7-6 and TRBJ2-1; no firm D call. The V end was cut by 6 bases, the J end by 0 bases, with 12 bases between. CDR3 length equals 15 residues. Germline CDR1 is SGHVS and CDR2 is FNYEAQ. The CDR3 DNA sequence: TGTGCCAGCAGGCGCGACTCGAGCTCCTACAATGAGCAGTTCTTC. Translated: CASRRDSSSYNEQFF. Supplemented by reference TRBV7-6 and TRBJ2-1, the full variable domain reads GAGVSQSPRYKVTKRGQDVALRCDPISGHVSLYWYRQALGQGPEFLTYFNYEAQQDKSGLPNDRFSAERPEGSISTLTIQRTEQRDSAMYRCASRRDSSSYNEQFFGPGTRLTVL.

This chain connects TRBV30 to TRBJ2-3; D not certain. Trimming stripped 0 bases from V and 3 bases from J, with 10 bases between. CDR1 is GTSNPN, CDR2 SVGIG, per germline (reference sequence). The CDR3 extends over 14 amino acids. DNA for the CDR3: TGTGCCTGGAGTGTTTTGATTTCTACAGATACGCAGTATTTT. Protein sequence: CAWSVLISTDTQYF.

The chain is built from TRBV10-2 and TRBJ2-7; 7 positions match TRBD1. The CDR3 is made up of 14 amino acids. The V and J ends lost 3 bases and 2 bases, in that order; junction bases with no gene match: 4. Germline V lookup: CDR1 WSHSY, CDR2 SAAADI. Here the CDR3 reads CASSDKDRPYEQYF. CDR3 coding DNA: TGCGCCAGCAGTGACAAGGACAGGCCCTACGAGCAGTACTTC.

The V call is TRBV9, the J call TRBJ2-5, with 7 bases lining up with TRBD2. Germline assignment: CDR1 SGDLS and CDR2 YYNGEE. V gave up 0 bases and J gave up 8 bases; unmatched junction bases: 19. CDR3 length equals 18 residues. The CDR3 DNA sequence: TGTGCCAGCAGCGTAGAGGAGTTCCCCCTTGCGGGGGAGCAAACCCAGTACTTC. This gives the protein CASSVEEFPLAGEQTQYF. The variable domain in full, completed from reference TRBV9 and TRBJ2-5, reads DSGVTQTPKHLITATGQRVTLRCSPRSGDLSVYWYQQSLDQGLQFLIQYYNGEERAKGNILERFSAQQFPDLHSELNLSSLELGDSALYFCASSVEEFPLAGEQTQYFGPGTRLLVL.

This clonotype showed up many times. The chain employs TRBV12-3 or TRBV12-4 and TRBJ1-5; TRBD1 matches at 9 bases. The CDR3 runs to 16 residues. V dropped 3 bases and J dropped 0; count of bases not matched to a gene: 3. CDR3 loop: CASSFGDRDSNQPQHF. The CDR3 coding sequence is TGTGCCAGCAGTTTTGGGGACAGGGATAGCAATCAGCCCCAGCATTTT.

This clonotype has more than one count but fewer than ten. This rearrangement joins TRBV5-6 to TRBJ2-7; 10 nucleotides align to TRBD2. V shed 3 bases and J 7 bases; nucleotides not matched to a gene: 4. CDR3 size: 13 residues. In germline, CDR1 is SGHDT, CDR2 YYEEEE. In DNA form, the CDR3 reads TGTGCCAGCAGCTACGGGACTAGCGATGAGCAGTACTTC. Amino acids: CASSYGTSDEQYF.

This clonotype was seen a handful of times. This chain links TRBV4-1 with TRBJ2-5; the D is unclear. The ends were cut back, 1 base at V and 0 bases at J, with 9 bases in the middle. The CDR3 has 15 residues. Germline V CDR1 and CDR2: MGHRA, YSYEKL. In DNA form, the CDR3 reads TGCGCCAGCAGCCAAGTAGAAGAGTACCAAGAGACCCAGTACTTC. It codes for CASSQVEEYQETQYF.

This chain joins TRBV20-1 and TRBJ2-1, with unresolved D. Germline V lookup: CDR1 DFQATT, CDR2 SNEGSKA (reference sequence). The CDR3 is made up of 16 amino acids. V lost 0 bases, J lost 4 bases, and 16 bases lay in between. CDR3 DNA sequence: TGCAGTGCTAGAGATACCGACTCAAGTATATACAATGAGCAGTTCTTC. This codes for CSARDTDSSIYNEQFF.

This clonotype has more than one count but fewer than ten. The chain recombines TRBV4-1 with TRBJ1-5; D uncertain. Trimming pared 2 bases from V and 13 bases from J, leaving 18 bases between. In germline, CDR1 is MGHRA, CDR2 YSYEKL. The length of the CDR3 is 14 residues. CDR3: CASSQMRGLGGQHF. In DNA, the CDR3 is TGCGCCAGCAGCCAAATGAGAGGCCTAGGTGGGCAGCATTTT.

CDR3 sequence (DNA): TGTGCCAGCAGCTCCCTCAGGGCAGGGACCTACGAGCAGTACTTC. It encodes CASSSLRAGTYEQYF. This rearrangement joins TRBV7-9 to TRBJ2-7, with D perhaps matching TRBD1 (5 bases). The CDR3 is 15 residues long. Germline V gives CDR1 SEHNR, CDR2 FQNEAQ (reference sequence). The germline V and J ends were trimmed by 4 bases and 2 bases, with 15 bases remaining between them.

This clonotype was counted between two and nine times. The chain recombines TRBV11-2 with TRBJ2-5; weak D call: TRBD1 (6 bases). Germline V gives CDR1 SGHAT, CDR2 FQNNGV. This CDR3 comprises 17 residues. The ends were cut back, 5 bases at V and 1 base at J, with 20 bases in the middle. The CDR3 DNA follows: TGTGCCAGCAGCAACCCTTATTCAGGGGAAACCCAAGAGACCCAGTACTTC. It is translated as CASSNPYSGETQETQYF.

This sequence joins TRBV12-3 or TRBV12-4 and TRBJ2-5, with D perhaps given as TRBD1 or TRBD2 (5 bases each). With 7 bases removed from V and 1 base from J, the gap between germline ends came to 10 bases. CDR3 length equals 13 residues. This chain's CDR3 is CASTPGPQETQYF. DNA of the CDR3: TGTGCCAGCACCCCGGGACCCCAAGAGACCCAGTACTTC.